This section outlines one TCR beta chain sequence together with its context. Each CDR3 protein is one row after TCRdb ran MiXCR on the RT-PCR reads. The sample includes fewer than 600,000 distinct CDR3 sequences, under 8.5% of them seen just once. This entry comes from a study of response to subunit inactivated influenza vaccine. CDR1 and CDR2 from the germline V gene are SGHTA and FQGNSA. This CDR3 has 15 residues. V lost 1 base, J lost 4 bases, and 11 bases lay in between. The specimen was PBMCs from blood, collected around 25 months after vaccination. This sequence joins TRBV7-2 and TRBJ1-3; no firm D call. This clonotype was sampled from a man between 45 and 75 years old who received an inactivated influenza vaccine. This chain's CDR3 is CASSLVPGLGNTIYF. The CDR3 DNA follows: TGTGCCAGCAGCTTAGTCCCCGGACTCGGAAACACCATATATTTT.